Listed below are T cell receptor beta chains from one sample, sequenced in a study of T-cell memory formation after mild COVID-19. TCRdb fed the 5' RACE reads into MiXCR, producing one record per CDR3 protein. This table holds about 320,000 distinct CDR3 sequences, roughly an eighth found once. Source material: PBMCs or a T cell subset sorted from them (not recorded which). The receptors derive from a man aged 18 to 30 who had mild COVID-19 (a few samples of this study predate the infection). Cell type and time point are not known. CDR3s leave out the opening cysteine and the closing phenylalanine or tryptophan. The order of the fields is V gene, J gene, clone size, CDR3 length, CDR3 protein. Expanded clones are given a class, and other clones once, few, many or no size at all.

TRBV5-1	TRBJ2-3	few	13	ASSSANTGADTQY
TRBV20-1	TRBJ2-3	-	11	RAGAPSTDTQY
TRBV28	TRBJ2-3	-	9	AYGSVDTQY
TRBV12-3/TRBV12-4	TRBJ2-5	-	13	ASSLFGGNGETQY
TRBV4-3	TRBJ2-3	few	13	ASSQMTGSTDTQY
TRBV28	TRBJ2-1	-	12	ASRAGYSYNEQF
TRBV7-2	TRBJ2-5	few	15	ASSLAPGIGGAETQY
TRBV20-1	TRBJ2-1	few	12	SAITGDPRREQF
TRBV3-1	TRBJ1-2	-	11	ASSQGGRYGYT
TRBV2	TRBJ2-3	-	12	ATGGGGSTDTQY
TRBV10-3	TRBJ1-1	-	12	AIASGTANTEAF
TRBV7-2	TRBJ2-3	few	14	ASRTKTGTRFLSQY
TRBV5-1	TRBJ1-2	few	11	ASSPDRVKGYT
TRBV5-1	TRBJ2-5	-	11	ASGTLGQETQY
TRBV29-1	TRBJ2-3	-	11	IVAGGRGDTQY
TRBV10-3	TRBJ2-7	-	11	AIRDRGSYEQY
TRBV27	TRBJ1-1	-	11	ASRDDVNTEAF
TRBV20-1	TRBJ2-1	many	11	SARSSGDNEQF
TRBV12-5	TRBJ1-3	-	16	ASGFLTTQGNSGNTIY
TRBV6-5	TRBJ2-7	-	13	ASSWGADRRYEQY
TRBV24-1	TRBJ2-2	-	10	ATSRGAGELF